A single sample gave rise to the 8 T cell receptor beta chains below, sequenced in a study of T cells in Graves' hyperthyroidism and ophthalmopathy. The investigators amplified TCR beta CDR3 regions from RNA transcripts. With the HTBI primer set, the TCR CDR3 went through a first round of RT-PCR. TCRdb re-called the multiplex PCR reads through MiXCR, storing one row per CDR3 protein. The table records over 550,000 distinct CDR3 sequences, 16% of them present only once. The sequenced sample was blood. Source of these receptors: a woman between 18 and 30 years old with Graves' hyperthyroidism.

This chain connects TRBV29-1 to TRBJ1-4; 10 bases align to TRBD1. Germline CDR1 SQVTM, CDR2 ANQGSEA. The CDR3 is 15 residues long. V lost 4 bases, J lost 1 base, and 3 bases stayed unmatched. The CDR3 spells CSVGQGAGTNEKLFF. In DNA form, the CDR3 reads TGCAGCGTTGGACAGGGGGCAGGAACTAATGAAAAACTGTTTTTT.

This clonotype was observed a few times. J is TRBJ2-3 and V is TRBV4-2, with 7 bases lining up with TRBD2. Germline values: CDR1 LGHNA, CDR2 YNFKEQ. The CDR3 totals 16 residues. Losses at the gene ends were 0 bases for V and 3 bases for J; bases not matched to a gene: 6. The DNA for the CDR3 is TGTGCCAGCAGCCAAGAGGGCGGGAGAGATACAGATACGCAGTATTTT. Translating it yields CASSQEGGRDTDTQYF.

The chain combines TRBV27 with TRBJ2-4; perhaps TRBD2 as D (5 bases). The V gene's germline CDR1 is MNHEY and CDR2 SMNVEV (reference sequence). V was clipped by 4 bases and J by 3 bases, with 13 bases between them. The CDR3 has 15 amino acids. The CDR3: CASSYTSRDKNIQYF. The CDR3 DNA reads TGTGCCAGCAGTTACACAAGCCGGGACAAAAACATTCAGTACTTC.

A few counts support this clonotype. The CDR3 sequence is CASSTGWDQPQHF. For the CDR3, the DNA is TGTGCCAGTAGTACAGGTTGGGATCAGCCCCAGCATTTT. The chain recombines TRBV19 with TRBJ1-5; D remains ambiguous. This CDR3 spans 13 amino acids. Germline V gives CDR1 LNHDA, CDR2 SQIVND (reference sequence). Trimming removed 4 bases at V and 5 bases at J, with 9 bases between.

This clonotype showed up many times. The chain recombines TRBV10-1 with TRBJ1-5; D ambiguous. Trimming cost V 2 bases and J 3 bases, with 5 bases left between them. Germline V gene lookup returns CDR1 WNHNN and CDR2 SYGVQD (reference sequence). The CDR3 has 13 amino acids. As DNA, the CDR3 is TGCGCCAGCAGTGAGGCTCACAATCAGCCCCAGCATTTT. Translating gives CASSEAHNQPQHF.

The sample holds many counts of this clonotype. The CDR3 is CASSFSGGTEAFF. CDR3 DNA: TGTGCCAGCAGTTTTTCGGGGGGCACTGAAGCTTTCTTT. This sequence joins TRBV28 and TRBJ1-1; tentatively, D is TRBD1 (5 bases). The CDR3 is made up of 13 amino acids. Trimming took 3 bases from V and 4 from J, leaving 9 bases between them. Germline CDR1 is MDHEN and CDR2 is SYDVKM.

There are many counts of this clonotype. The CDR3: CASSSGGPYNEQFF. CDR3 DNA: TGTGCCAGCAGCAGCGGGGGACCTTACAATGAGCAGTTCTTC. This chain joins TRBV6-2 or TRBV6-3 and TRBJ2-1, with TRBD2 identical over 8 bases. This CDR3 is 14 amino acids long. The trim removed 6 bases at V and 4 bases at J, leaving 5 bases unmatched. Germline V gene data show CDR1 as MNHEY and CDR2 as SVGEGT.

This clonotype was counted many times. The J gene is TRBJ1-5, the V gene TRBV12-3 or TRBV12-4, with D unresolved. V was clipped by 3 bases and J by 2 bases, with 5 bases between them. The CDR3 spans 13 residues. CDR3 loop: CASSLARNQPQHF. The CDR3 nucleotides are TGTGCCAGCAGTTTGGCCCGCAATCAGCCCCAGCATTTT.